This T cell receptor (beta chain) was recorded in a study of HIV-infected patients and healthy controls. Alpha and beta constant-region primers primed reverse transcription of approximately 500 ng RNA. Using multiplexing indices, alpha and beta chain libraries were generated apart by chain-specific third strand synthesis. Using its own MiXCR run on the 5' RACE reads, TCRdb lists one record per CDR3 protein. In the table there are 19,000 or so distinct CDR3 sequences, 9% to 10% of which are singletons. Study-level findings and limits: Healthy controls carried many MAIT alpha-chain CDR3s, while HIV+ repertoires had few.

By share, this clonotype counts as medium-sized. Its antigen is unidentified. The CDR3 length is 11 residues. Germline V gives CDR1 SNHLY, CDR2 FYNNEI. Deletions cut 5 bases from V and 9 bases from J, with 8 bases between. The repertoire came from unfractionated whole blood and reflected all unsorted peripheral T cells. The receptor was isolated from an adult in good health. Sequenced input: blood. The rearrangement links TRBV2 to TRBJ2-1; a weak D match, TRBD2 (5 bases). The CDR3: CASSLAIEQFF. CDR3 bases: TGTGCCAGCAGTCTAGCTATTGAGCAGTTCTTC.